What follows are 17 T cell receptor beta chains derived from one specimen sequenced in a study of CD8 T cells in Susac syndrome. Random hexamers served to reverse transcribe about 0.45 to 1 ug RNA. TCRdb re-called the immunoSEQ multiplex PCR reads through MiXCR, storing one row per CDR3 protein. The sample has about 120,000 distinct CDR3 sequences, 85% to 95% seen once. Input material: CD8+ T cells from PBMCs. The source of these receptors is a human donor with Susac syndrome.

The CDR3, as DNA: TGTGCCAGCAGCTTGCAGGACTACTACGAGCAGTACTTC. It yields the protein CASSLQDYYEQYF. The chain employs TRBV7-8 and TRBJ2-7; D possibly corresponds to TRBD2 (6 bases). The CDR3 covers 13 residues. CDR1 and CDR2 from the germline V gene are SGHVS and FQNEAQ. V was pared by 3 bases and J by 3 bases, with 9 bases between.

This chain joins TRBV9 and TRBJ2-5; 7 bases are a match to TRBD2. The CDR3 length is 16 residues. With 4 bases clipped from V and 4 bases from J, the junction kept 13 bases outside the gene matches. Germline V gene lookup returns CDR1 SGDLS and CDR2 YYNGEE. For the CDR3, the DNA is TGTGCCAGCAGCCTTGCCGGGACTACCGGGGGAGAGACCCAGTACTTC. It encodes CASSLAGTTGGETQYF.

J is TRBJ2-7 and V is TRBV12-3 or TRBV12-4; the D is unclear. V lost 0 bases and J 6 bases, leaving 9 bases between the germline ends. The CDR3 runs to 13 residues. The chain's CDR3 is CASSLAPGTEQYF. CDR3 DNA: TGTGCCAGCAGTTTAGCCCCCGGCACCGAGCAGTACTTC.

This clonotype was observed a handful of times. The chain recombines TRBV12-3 or TRBV12-4 with TRBJ2-1, with 8 bases aligning to TRBD2. The CDR3 length is 14 residues. With V trimmed by 4 bases and J by 4 bases, 3 bases remained unmatched. The CDR3 DNA sequence: TGTGCCAGCAGTTCGGGGGGGATTTACAATGAGCAGTTCTTC. Its translation: CASSSGGIYNEQFF.

The V and J genes are TRBV12-3 or TRBV12-4 and TRBJ1-1, with no clear D. V was clipped by 3 bases and J by 5 bases, with 7 bases between them. There are 12 residues in the CDR3. The CDR3: CASSLGWTEAFF. CDR3 nucleotide sequence: TGTGCCAGCAGTTTGGGATGGACTGAAGCTTTCTTT.

The chain uses TRBV9 and TRBJ2-2; 7 positions match TRBD2. The CDR3 runs 15 residues. Germline-derived CDR1 and CDR2 are SGDLS and YYNGEE. J was trimmed by 4 bases and V by 0 bases; bases with no gene match: 3. CDR3 loop: CASSVETGGTGELFF. The CDR3, as DNA: TGTGCCAGCAGCGTAGAAACGGGGGGCACCGGGGAGCTGTTTTTT.

The V and J genes are TRBV4-2 and TRBJ1-1; the D gene is possibly TRBD1 (5 bases). With 0 bases removed from V and 6 bases from J, the gap between germline ends came to 11 bases. CDR1 and CDR2 from the germline V gene are LGHNA and YNFKEQ. This CDR3 spans 14 amino acids. Here the CDR3 reads CASSQEQALPEAFF. The CDR3 nucleotides are TGTGCCAGCAGCCAAGAACAGGCCCTACCTGAAGCTTTCTTT.

V usage is TRBV4-1 and J usage is TRBJ2-7; D is possibly TRBD1 (6 bases). The CDR3 runs to 16 residues. V was cut by 2 bases and J by 5 bases, with 19 bases left in between. In germline, CDR1 is MGHRA, CDR2 YSYEKL. The chain's CDR3 is CASSQLSTGFGNEQYF. DNA of the CDR3: TGCGCCAGCAGCCAACTTTCTACAGGGTTTGGGAACGAGCAGTACTTC.

This rearrangement joins TRBV12-5 to TRBJ1-2, with D unclear. The CDR3 has 14 residues. Trimming shortened V by 5 bases and J by 2 bases, and 12 bases separated the two germline ends. CDR1 and CDR2 from the germline V gene are LGHNT and FRNRAP. The CDR3 is CASGPNEFNYGYTF. The CDR3, as DNA: TGTGCTAGTGGTCCCAATGAGTTCAACTATGGCTACACCTTC.

The J gene is TRBJ2-7, the V gene TRBV20-1; TRBD1 aligns across 9 bases. This CDR3 has 13 residues. Germline V gene lookup returns CDR1 DFQATT and CDR2 SNEGSKA (reference sequence). The junction had 2 bases not matched to a gene; V was cut back by 2 bases and J by 3 bases. The CDR3 DNA reads as TGCAGTGCTAGATCGGGACAGGGCTACGAGCAGTACTTC. This gives the protein CSARSGQGYEQYF.

The chain links TRBV23-1 to TRBJ2-5, with TRBD1 identical over 9 bases. TRBV23-1 is an open reading frame, and its role is uncertain. V gave up 0 bases and J gave up 5 bases; unmatched junction bases: 10. This CDR3 has 17 residues. The CDR3 DNA reads TGCGCCAGCAGTCAATCGTTCCGGGACAGGGTGTGGGAGACCCAGTACTTC. Its protein product is CASSQSFRDRVWETQYF.

This clonotype is a singleton in its sample. The chain links TRBV20-1 to TRBJ2-7, with D maybe TRBD2 (6 bases). CDR3 length: 14 amino acids. Per germline, CDR1 DFQATT and CDR2 SNEGSKA (reference sequence). Trimming removed 5 bases from V and 5 bases from J, with 19 bases in between. The CDR3 loop reads CSAAGTSSLNEQYF. CDR3 nucleotide sequence: TGCAGTGCTGCCGGGACTTCCAGCCTCAACGAGCAGTACTTC.

The chain has TRBV9 and TRBJ2-2; D possibly corresponds to TRBD2 (6 bases). The germline gives CDR1 SGDLS, CDR2 YYNGEE. With 0 bases removed from V and 3 bases from J, the gap between germline ends came to 6 bases. The CDR3 has 14 residues. The CDR3 DNA is TGTGCCAGCAGCGTAGGCGGGGACACCGGGGAGCTGTTTTTT. Its translation: CASSVGGDTGELFF.

The V and J genes are TRBV30 and TRBJ2-1, with 8 bases fitting TRBD1. CDR3 size: 16 residues. Unmatched junction bases numbered 14, after V lost 2 bases and J lost 8 bases. In germline, CDR1 is GTSNPN, CDR2 SVGIG (reference sequence). CDR3 loop: CAWSFSSRGRMDEQFF. DNA of the CDR3: TGTGCCTGGAGTTTTTCATCCAGGGGGCGAATGGATGAGCAGTTCTTC.

The chain uses TRBV20-1 and TRBJ1-5, with a tentative D call TRBD1 (5 bases). The CDR3 is made up of 14 amino acids. CDR1 DFQATT and CDR2 SNEGSKA come from the germline V gene (reference sequence). Trimming took off 1 base at V and 4 bases at J, with 11 bases between the two ends. The CDR3 DNA follows: TGCAGTGCTAGAGGCGGGGAGGGGAATCAGCCCCAGCATTTT. Its protein product is CSARGGEGNQPQHF.

The rearrangement links TRBV3-1 to TRBJ1-1, with D maybe TRBD1 (5 bases). The CDR3 runs to 14 residues. The V end was cut by 4 bases, the J end by 1 base, with 10 bases between. CDR1 and CDR2 from the germline V gene are LGHDT and YNNKEL (reference sequence). CDR3 bases: TGTGCCAGCAGCCCGTTCACAGGGAACACTGAAGCTTTCTTT. Translated: CASSPFTGNTEAFF.

The genes are TRBV6-2 or TRBV6-3 and TRBJ2-3, with 13 bases matching TRBD2. Unmatched junction bases numbered 2, after V lost 0 bases and J lost 5 bases. The length of the CDR3 is 16 residues. Looked up from germline, CDR1 is MNHEY and CDR2 is SVGEGT. The CDR3, as DNA: TGTGCCAGCAGTTACTCCGGGACTAGCGGGGAAGATACGCAGTATTTT. Its translation: CASSYSGTSGEDTQYF.